The 14 T cell receptor beta chains listed next were all sequenced from one sample in a study of blood T cell repertoires in COVID-19. Some clones are missing from TCRdb's copy, which holds only in-frame ones; the method was immunoSEQ multiplex PCR. The sample comprises some 45,000 clones, 80% to 90% of which are singletons, and 12% rests with the top ten. The sample taken for sequencing was peripheral blood. These receptors were obtained from a human donor with active COVID-19. The donor label of this sample is uncertain.

This clone was counted a few times. The chain's CDR3 is CASSTRGNYEQYF. Written as DNA, the CDR3 is TGTGCCAGTAGTACCAGGGGGAACTACGAGCAGTACTTC. This rearrangement joins TRBV19 to TRBJ2-7; 7 bases match TRBD1. Germline-derived CDR1 and CDR2 are LNHDA and SQIVND (reference sequence). The CDR3 contains 13 residues. V was clipped by 4 bases and J by 3 bases; unmatched bases: 3.

The chain couples TRBV30 to TRBJ1-5, with D perhaps matching TRBD1 (5 bases). V gave up 1 base and J gave up 7 bases, with 11 bases separating them. CDR3 length equals 13 residues. The germline V gene has CDR1 GTSNPN and CDR2 SVGIG (reference sequence). CDR3 sequence reads: CAWSGKGNQPQHF. For the CDR3, the DNA is TGTGCCTGGAGTGGCAAGGGGAACCAGCCCCAGCATTTT. The entire variable domain, with the rest obtained from reference TRBV30 and TRBJ1-5, is as follows: SQTIHQWPATLVQPVGSPLSLECTVEGTSNPNLYWYRQAAGRGLQLLFYSVGIGQISSEVPQNLSASRPQDRQFILSSKKLLLSDSGFYLCAWSGKGNQPQHFGDGTRLSIL.

The CDR3 DNA is TGCGCCAGCAGTGAAGGACAATACAATGAGCAGTTCTTC. This sequence encodes CASSEGQYNEQFF. The rearrangement joins TRBV10-1 to TRBJ2-1; TRBD1 is a possible D gene (5 bases). CDR3 size: 13 residues. Germline V gene sequence: CDR1 WNHNN, CDR2 SYGVQD (reference sequence). Trimming cost V 3 bases and J 4 bases, with 7 bases left between them.

This clone was observed a single time. V gene TRBV7-9 combines with J gene TRBJ1-6; no clear D. This CDR3 region has 12 residues. Germline V CDR1 and CDR2: SEHNR, FQNEAQ (reference sequence). With 6 bases removed from V and 6 bases from J, the gap between germline ends came to 6 bases. This CDR3 is CASSQVNSPLHF. DNA of the CDR3: TGTGCCAGCAGTCAGGTTAATTCACCCCTCCACTTT.

This chain links TRBV5-1 with TRBJ1-2; D gene unclear. Germline V gives CDR1 SGHRS, CDR2 YFSETQ. This CDR3 has 13 amino acids. Trimming shortened V by 4 bases and J by 0 bases, and 7 bases separated the two germline ends. For the CDR3, the DNA is TGCGCCAGCAGCGAGGCTTCTAACTATGGCTACACCTTC. Protein: CASSEASNYGYTF.

CDR3 region: CASSPTPPGNTIYF. CDR3 in DNA: TGTGCCAGCAGCCCGACACCGCCGGGAAACACCATATATTTT. V and J are TRBV5-6 and TRBJ1-3; D gene ambiguous. V was clipped by 4 bases and J by 4 bases, with 12 bases between them. The CDR3 extends over 14 amino acids. Germline V lookup: CDR1 SGHDT, CDR2 YYEEEE.

V usage is TRBV19 and J usage is TRBJ2-5; tentatively, D is TRBD2 (5 bases). Germline CDR1 and CDR2: LNHDA and SQIVND (reference sequence). V shed 4 bases and J shed 3 bases, with 18 bases lying between them. CDR3 size: 16 residues. Here the CDR3 DNA reads TGTGCCAGTAGTAATGGAAACCGCGGGCGGGAAGAGACCCAGTACTTC. Protein sequence: CASSNGNRGREETQYF.

The chain couples TRBV5-1 to TRBJ2-7; 7 bases line up with TRBD1. The CDR3 extends over 13 amino acids. The V and J ends lost 5 bases and 2 bases, in that order; junction bases with no gene match: 4. Germline values: CDR1 SGHRS, CDR2 YFSETQ. CDR3 protein: CASSAGTAYEQYF. The DNA for the CDR3 is TGCGCCAGCAGTGCCGGGACAGCCTACGAGCAGTACTTC.

J is TRBJ1-1 and V is TRBV29-1; TRBD1 might be the D (5 bases). This CDR3 has 13 amino acids. Germline lookup yields CDR1 SQVTM and CDR2 ANQGSEA. Trimming pared 7 bases from V and 5 bases from J, leaving 17 bases between. The CDR3 is CSAWKGLGTEAFF. The CDR3 DNA sequence: TGCAGCGCCTGGAAGGGGCTAGGTACTGAAGCTTTCTTT.

This chain connects TRBV6-5 to TRBJ1-1, with 8 bases matching TRBD1. The CDR3 sequence is 14 residues long. The V and J ends lost 3 bases and 6 bases, in that order; junction bases with no gene match: 6. Looked up from germline, CDR1 is MNHEY and CDR2 is SVGAGI. CDR3 loop: CASSYVTGGAEAFF. The DNA for the CDR3 is TGTGCCAGCAGTTATGTCACAGGGGGAGCTGAAGCTTTCTTT.

The chain has TRBV4-1 and TRBJ1-2; D perhaps matches TRBD1 (6 bases). This CDR3 is built from 18 residues. Germline loops: CDR1 MGHRA, CDR2 YSYEKL. With 5 bases removed from V and 0 bases from J, the gap between germline ends came to 22 bases. The chain's CDR3 is CASSDFSGRGGANYGYTF. CDR3 nucleotides: TGCGCCAGCAGCGACTTTAGCGGTAGAGGGGGGGCTAACTATGGCTACACCTTC.

This clone was seen a handful of times. The genes are TRBV7-2 and TRBJ2-3, with D possibly being TRBD1 (7 bases). From germline, CDR1 is SGHTA and CDR2 FQGNSA. V shed 5 bases and J shed 3 bases, with 18 bases lying between them. CDR3 length: 16 residues. The CDR3 loop reads CASSPRGPGGTDTQYF. The DNA of the CDR3 is TGTGCCAGCAGCCCAAGGGGTCCAGGGGGGACAGATACGCAGTATTTT.

The rearrangement uses TRBV7-9 and TRBJ1-4; D is possibly TRBD1 (5 bases). The V gene lost 4 bases and the J gene lost 7 bases, with 16 bases spanning the gap. CDR1 SEHNR and CDR2 FQNEAQ come from the germline V gene (reference sequence). CDR3 length: 15 residues. This CDR3 reads CASSSGRGVFEKLFF. In DNA, the CDR3 is TGTGCCAGCAGCTCGGGGCGGGGAGTTTTTGAAAAACTGTTTTTT.

V and J are TRBV28 and TRBJ2-1, with a possible D match to TRBD2 (6 bases). Trimming stripped 7 bases from V and 3 bases from J, with 16 bases between. The CDR3 runs to 15 residues. Germline lookup yields CDR1 MDHEN and CDR2 SYDVKM. CDR3 sequence: CASTPPGGNYNEQFF. The CDR3 DNA follows: TGTGCCAGCACCCCCCCGGGCGGGAACTACAATGAGCAGTTCTTC.